Here is one TCR beta chain with its context. What it recognizes is unknown. This CDR3 contains 13 residues. Germline CDR1 KGHSH, CDR2 LQKENI. Trimming removed 6 bases from V and 7 bases from J; junction bases left unmatched: 5. The source of the sample is a study of CD8 T cells in ankylosing spondylitis. In TCRdb, the 5' RACE reads were re-called with MiXCR into one record per CDR3 protein. Of under 850,000 distinct CDR3 sequences in the sample, 15% to 20% were seen once. Findings and limits, study-wide: Characteristic of ankylosing spondylitis blood, it appeared, was a TCR beta motif comprising roughly eight highly homologous variants.

The chain uses TRBV18 and TRBJ2-7; 11 nucleotides agree with TRBD2. The receptor comes from a male donor with ankylosing spondylitis. The sequencing sample was made of blood, either unsorted or a sorted T cell fraction (not recorded which). CDR3 DNA: TGTGCCAGCTCCGGGACTAGCGGAGTGGAGCAGTACTTC. It codes for CASSGTSGVEQYF.